The 9 T cell receptor beta chains below were found in one sample sequenced in a study of regulatory T cells in long-lasting Graves disease. With iRepertoire HTBI primers and Arm-PCR of CDR3 regions, TCR beta libraries were built. TCRdb analysed the multiplex PCR reads with MiXCR anew, one entry per CDR3 protein. The table includes about 370,000 distinct CDR3 sequences, roughly 16% detected once. The time point: newly diagnosed GD, antithyroid drugs for less than 3 months. PBMC-derived RNA was used for the TCR library. The sample consisted of peripheral blood mononuclear cells (PBMCs), taken at new diagnosis, from a patient treated with antithyroid drugs. These receptor sequences come from a female donor with Graves disease.

The V gene is TRBV7-9, the J gene TRBJ2-3; perhaps TRBD1 as D (7 bases). The V end was cut by 5 bases, the J end by 2 bases, with 14 bases between. The CDR3 contains 15 residues. Germline V lookup: CDR1 SEHNR, CDR2 FQNEAQ (reference sequence). The CDR3 reads CASSHRGTATDTQYF. CDR3 bases: TGTGCCAGCAGCCATCGGGGGACAGCCACAGATACGCAGTATTTT. Full variable domain (rest looked up from reference TRBV7-9 and TRBJ2-3): DTGVSQNPRHKITKRGQNVTFRCDPISEHNRLYWYRQTLGQGPEFLTYFQNEAQLEKSRLLSDRFSAERPKGSFSTLEIQRTEQGDSAMYLCASSHRGTATDTQYFGPGTRLTVL.

The chain uses TRBV6-2 or TRBV6-3 and TRBJ1-4; D gene uncertain. V lost 2 bases, J lost 0 bases, and 7 bases lay in between. The germline V gene encodes CDR1 MNHEY and CDR2 SVGEGT. This CDR3 is built from 15 residues. The CDR3: CASSYVSATNEKLFF. The CDR3 DNA sequence: TGTGCCAGCAGTTACGTATCAGCAACTAATGAAAAACTGTTTTTT.

This clonotype has ten or more counts. The rearrangement links TRBV5-4 to TRBJ2-5; 9 nucleotides agree with TRBD2. V was pared by 4 bases and J by 5 bases, with 6 bases of the junction left unmatched. This CDR3 is built from 14 residues. The germline gives CDR1 SGHNT, CDR2 YYREEE (reference sequence). DNA for the CDR3: TGTGCCAGCAGCCCGGCGGGGGGGACGGAGACCCAGTACTTC. It translates to CASSPAGGTETQYF. Filled out from reference TRBV5-4 and TRBJ2-5, the complete variable domain reads ETGVTQSPTHLIKTRGQQVTLRCSSQSGHNTVSWYQQALGQGPQFIFQYYREEENGRGNFPPRFSGLQFPNYSSELNVNALELDDSALYLCASSPAGGTETQYFGPGTRLLVL.

This clonotype was counted at least ten times. The rearrangement joins TRBV5-4 to TRBJ2-3; no firm D call. CDR1 is SGHNT, CDR2 YYREEE, per germline (reference sequence). CDR3 length: 14 residues. Trimming stripped 3 bases from V and 0 bases from J, with 8 bases between. The CDR3 DNA sequence: TGTGCCAGCAGCTCTCCGGTCAGCACAGATACGCAGTATTTT. Residues: CASSSPVSTDTQYF.

This clonotype has ten or more counts. This sequence joins TRBV6-1 and TRBJ1-1, with unresolved D. The CDR3 totals 13 residues. Germline lookup yields CDR1 MNHNS and CDR2 SASEGT. V lost 5 bases, J lost 0 bases, and 7 bases lay in between. CDR3 region: CASSTDVNTEAFF. The CDR3 DNA reads TGTGCCAGCAGTACGGATGTGAACACTGAAGCTTTCTTT.

Turning to this clonotype: This clone may be a read error of a much larger clone one base away. The chain employs TRBV3-1 and TRBJ2-7; D might be TRBD1 (5 bases). The germline gives CDR1 LGHDT, CDR2 YNNKEL (reference sequence). The CDR3 is made up of 15 amino acids. This CDR3 reads CASSQLGLNSYGQYF. CDR3 DNA: TGTGCCAGCAGCCAATTGGGGCTCAACTCCTACGGGCAGTACTTC.

Ten or more counts support this clonotype. This chain uses TRBV12-3 or TRBV12-4 with TRBJ2-7, with D possibly being TRBD2 (6 bases). V was clipped by 2 bases and J by 2 bases, with 10 bases between them. The CDR3 is 14 amino acids. This CDR3 reads CASSLWGGTYEQYF. The CDR3, as DNA: TGTGCCAGCAGTTTATGGGGAGGCACCTACGAGCAGTACTTC.

This chain links TRBV7-3 with TRBJ2-1; D unclear. The DNA end is a closer match to TRBJ2-5, so the J assignment may be wrong. CDR1 and CDR2 from the germline V gene are SGHTA and FQGTGA. This CDR3 contains 13 residues. CDR3 in amino acids: CASSLWVEETQYF. In DNA, the CDR3 is TGTGCCAGCAGCTTATGGGTGGAAGAGACCCAGTACTTC.

This rearrangement joins TRBV4-1 to TRBJ2-1; 8 bases align to TRBD2. CDR1 is MGHRA, CDR2 YSYEKL, per germline. This CDR3 is built from 16 residues. Losses at the gene ends were 0 bases for V and 6 bases for J; bases not matched to a gene: 7. This CDR3 reads CASSQEPGLASNEQFF. In nucleotides, the CDR3 is TGCGCCAGCAGCCAAGAGCCCGGACTAGCTAGCAATGAGCAGTTCTTC.